This TCR beta chain was identified in a study of response to subunit inactivated influenza vaccine. Study-level points and caveats: Authors suggested that a seasonal influenza vaccination recruits few new T cells each time.

This CDR3 has 11 residues. The V end was cut by 5 bases, the J end by 6 bases, with 7 bases between. In germline, CDR1 is MNHNY, CDR2 SVGAGI (reference sequence). TCRdb reprocessed the RT-PCR reads with MiXCR, giving one entry per CDR3 protein. The sample lists 300,000 to 350,000 distinct CDR3 sequences, approximately 20% occurring once. As regards this clonotype: As yet, its antigen is unknown.

The TCR originated in a man aged 50-75 years who received an inactivated influenza vaccine. The source was PBMCs from blood, collected roughly 20 months after vaccination. The chain joins TRBV6-6 to TRBJ1-1; D not resolved. CDR3 in DNA: TGTGCCAGCAGTCCCGGAGCTGAAGCTTTCTTT. Translated, it gives CASSPGAEAFF.